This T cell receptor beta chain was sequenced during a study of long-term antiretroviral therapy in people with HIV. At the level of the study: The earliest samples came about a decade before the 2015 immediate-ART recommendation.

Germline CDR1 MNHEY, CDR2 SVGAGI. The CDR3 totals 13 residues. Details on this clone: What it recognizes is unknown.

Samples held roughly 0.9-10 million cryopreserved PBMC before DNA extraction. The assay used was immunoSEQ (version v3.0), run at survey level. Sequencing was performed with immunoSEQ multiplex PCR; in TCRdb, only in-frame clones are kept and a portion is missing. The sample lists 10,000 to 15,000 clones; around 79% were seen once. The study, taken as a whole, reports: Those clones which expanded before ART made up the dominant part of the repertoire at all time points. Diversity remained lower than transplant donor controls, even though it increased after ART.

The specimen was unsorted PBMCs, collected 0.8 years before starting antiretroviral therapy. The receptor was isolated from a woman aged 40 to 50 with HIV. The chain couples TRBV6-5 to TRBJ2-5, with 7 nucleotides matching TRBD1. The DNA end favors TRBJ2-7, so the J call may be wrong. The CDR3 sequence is CASSPGQAHEQYF. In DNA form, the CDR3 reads TGTGCCAGCAGTCCCGGACAGGCACACGAGCAGTACTTC.